The present T cell receptor (beta chain) was sequenced within a study of blood T cell repertoires in COVID-19. For the study at large: Material from acute and convalescent COVID-19 was sourced from the United States, Italy and Spain.

Using immunoSEQ multiplex PCR, the repertoire was profiled, and TCRdb retains in-frame clones only, with some absent. Among over 85,000 clones listed, about 91% were seen once. Trimming left V 0 bases short and J 1 base short, with 12 bases between. The CDR3 has 17 residues. Looked up from germline, CDR1 is LGHDT and CDR2 is YNNKEL (reference sequence). The receptor comes from an older woman with acute or convalescent COVID-19. Material: peripheral blood. The chain is built from TRBV3-1 (or the pseudogene TRBV3-2) and TRBJ2-2; D not certain. CDR3 DNA: TGTGCCAGCAGCCAAGACAGTGTAATGCAGAACACCGGGGAGCTGTTTTTT. The encoded protein is CASSQDSVMQNTGELFF.